The source of this TCR beta chain is a study of blood T cell repertoires in COVID-19. As for the study in general: Nucleic acid was either cDNA or gDNA, and it came from T cells, B-cell-depleted T cells, or PBMCs.

Original handling: By means of reference gene primer amplification, nucleated cell counts were estimated. Measured with immunoSEQ multiplex PCR; TCRdb has only the in-frame clones, and not every one. V and J calls and clone size follow that table, whereas D and trimming were derived from the DNA. This table has 150,000 to 200,000 clones, about 90% appearing once. In this sample, this clone turned up a few times. The V and J ends lost 0 bases and 5 bases respectively, with 16 bases between them. The V gene's germline CDR1 is SEHNR and CDR2 FQNEAQ (reference sequence). The CDR3 length is 17 residues. What was sequenced was peripheral blood. The TCR originated in a man younger than 40 with COVID-19, enrolled during active disease. This chain uses TRBV7-9 with TRBJ1-4; perhaps TRBD1 as D (5 bases). The CDR3 DNA sequence: TGTGCCAGCAGCTTAGCGCCAGCGGGAGGGGTCAATGAAAAACTGTTTTTT. As protein: CASSLAPAGGVNEKLFF.